The sequence of this T cell receptor beta chain was determined in a study of shared clonotypes between healthy human individuals. Study-wide findings and caveats: Rarefaction demonstrated incomplete sorted-subset sequencing despite large depth.

About this clone itself: Its antigen is undetermined.

CDR3 length: 16 residues. The germline V gene encodes CDR1 KGHSH and CDR2 LQKENI. V shed 2 bases and J 8 bases; nucleotides not matched to a gene: 11. Sequenced by immunoSEQ multiplex PCR; TCRdb stores in-frame clones only, minus some. The table records millions of clones, 90% to 95% of them present only once. What was sequenced was naive CD4+ T cells from PBMCs. The sample's subset: CD45RA+ positively selected. This TCR was sampled from a man in his late teens or twenties in good health. Some clones in this sample may be carry-over from other donors' samples. This chain connects TRBV18 to TRBJ2-1, with TRBD2 matching over 8 bases. DNA for the CDR3: TGTGCCAGCTCACCAAACCCGGGAGGGCCGATTGATGAGCAGTTCTTC. It specifies CASSPNPGGPIDEQFF.